This T cell receptor (beta chain) was sequenced in a study of T-cell memory formation after mild COVID-19. V was pared by 11 bases and J by 4 bases, with 20 bases between. The CDR3 loop spans 14 amino acids. CDR1 is MNHEY and CDR2 is SMNVEV in the germline V gene (reference sequence). MiXCR, run by TCRdb on the 5' RACE reads, gives a single entry per CDR3 protein. The sample comprises about 340,000 distinct CDR3 sequences, approximately 12% of which are singletons, and about a fifth rests with the top ten. The source of this sequence is a man between 18 and 35 years old who had mild COVID-19 (a few samples of this study predate the infection). Cell type and time point are not known. Sequenced sample: PBMCs or a T cell subset sorted from them (not recorded which). This chain links TRBV27 with TRBJ1-1; the D is unclear. This chain's CDR3 is CASQTLWRSTEAFF. The CDR3 bases are TGTGCCTCACAAACCCTCTGGAGGAGCACTGAAGCTTTCTTT.